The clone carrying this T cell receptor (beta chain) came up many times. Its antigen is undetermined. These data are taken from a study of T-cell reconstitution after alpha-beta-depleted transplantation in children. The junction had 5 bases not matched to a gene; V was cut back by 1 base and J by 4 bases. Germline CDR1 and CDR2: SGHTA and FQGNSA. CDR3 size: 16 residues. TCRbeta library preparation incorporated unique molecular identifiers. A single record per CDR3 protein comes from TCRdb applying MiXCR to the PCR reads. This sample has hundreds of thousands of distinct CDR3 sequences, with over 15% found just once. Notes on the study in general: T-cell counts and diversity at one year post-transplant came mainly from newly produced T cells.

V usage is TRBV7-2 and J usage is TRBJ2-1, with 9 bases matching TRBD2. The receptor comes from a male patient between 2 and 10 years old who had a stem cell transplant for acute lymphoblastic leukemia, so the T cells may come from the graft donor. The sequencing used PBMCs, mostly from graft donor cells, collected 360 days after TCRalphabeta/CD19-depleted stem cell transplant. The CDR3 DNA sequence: TGTGCCAGCAGCTTAGTTCCGCGGGGGGGTTACAATGAGCAGTTCTTC. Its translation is CASSLVPRGGYNEQFF.